This section outlines one T cell receptor (beta chain) sequence together with its context. The data were obtained in a study of technical replicates of blood from several donors. Profiled with immunoSEQ multiplex PCR; TCRdb holds only in-frame clones, not every one. The sample contains approximately 75,000 clones, approximately 95% of which appear only once. The sample comprised T cells isolated from PBMCs. This sequence originates from a human donor in good health.

DNA of the CDR3: TGTGCCAGCTCACCATACAGGGATTCCTACGAGCAGTACTTC. Protein product: CASSPYRDSYEQYF. The chain employs TRBV18 and TRBJ2-7; D perhaps matches TRBD1 (6 bases). The CDR3 loop spans 14 amino acids. V was trimmed by 2 bases and J by 1 base, leaving 9 bases between them. Per the germline V gene, CDR1 is KGHSH and CDR2 is LQKENI.